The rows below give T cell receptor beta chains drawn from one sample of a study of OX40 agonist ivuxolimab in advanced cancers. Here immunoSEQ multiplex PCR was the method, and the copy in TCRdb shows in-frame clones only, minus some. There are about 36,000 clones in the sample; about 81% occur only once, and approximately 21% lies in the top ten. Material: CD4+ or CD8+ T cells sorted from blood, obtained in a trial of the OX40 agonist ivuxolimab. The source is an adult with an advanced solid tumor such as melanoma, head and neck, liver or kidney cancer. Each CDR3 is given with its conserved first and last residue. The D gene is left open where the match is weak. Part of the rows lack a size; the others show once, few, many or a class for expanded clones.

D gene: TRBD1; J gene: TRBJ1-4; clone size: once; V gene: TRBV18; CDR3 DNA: TGTGCCAGCTCACAGGATACAGGGGGCTGGGAAAAACTGTTTTTT; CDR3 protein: CASSQDTGGWEKLFF
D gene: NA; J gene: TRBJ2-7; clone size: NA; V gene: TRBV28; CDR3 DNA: TGTGCCAGCAGTGAAACAGCACCCCCCTACGAGCAGTACTTC; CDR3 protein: CASSETAPPYEQYF
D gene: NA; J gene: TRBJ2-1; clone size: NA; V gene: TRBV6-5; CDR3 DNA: TGTGCCAGCAGTTACGGCGACAGGAGAGCCTACAATGAGCAGTTCTTC; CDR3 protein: CASSYGDRRAYNEQFF
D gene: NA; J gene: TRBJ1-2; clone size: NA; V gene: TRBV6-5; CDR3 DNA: TGTGCCAGCAGCAGAATACATGGGGACGGCTACACCTTC; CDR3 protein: CASSRIHGDGYTF
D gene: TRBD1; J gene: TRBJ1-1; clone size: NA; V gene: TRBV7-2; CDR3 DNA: TGTGCCAGCAGCTTCCCCGGGACAGCGAACACTGAAGCTTTCTTT; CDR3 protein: CASSFPGTANTEAFF
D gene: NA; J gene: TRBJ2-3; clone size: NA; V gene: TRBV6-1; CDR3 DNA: TGTGCCAGCAGCTTCGGACTCTCTAGCACAGATACGCAGTATTTT; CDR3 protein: CASSFGLSSTDTQYF
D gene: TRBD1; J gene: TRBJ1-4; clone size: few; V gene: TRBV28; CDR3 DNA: TGTGCCATCAAAGGGACAGTCGGCGAAAAACTGTTTTTT; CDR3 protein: CAIKGTVGEKLFF
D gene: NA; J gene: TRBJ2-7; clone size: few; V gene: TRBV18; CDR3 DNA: TGTGCCAGCTCACCGGGACACGAGCAGTACTTC; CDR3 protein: CASSPGHEQYF
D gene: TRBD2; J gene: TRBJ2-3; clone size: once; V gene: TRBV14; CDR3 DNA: TGTGCCAGCAGCCGGAAGCGGGGGAACACAGATACGCAGTATTTT; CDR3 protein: CASSRKRGNTDTQYF
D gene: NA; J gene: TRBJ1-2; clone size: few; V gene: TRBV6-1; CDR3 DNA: TGTGCCAGCAGTGAAGCGGGGAGGACCTATGGCTACACCTTC; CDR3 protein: CASSEAGRTYGYTF
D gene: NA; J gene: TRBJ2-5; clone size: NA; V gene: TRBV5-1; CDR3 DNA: TGCGCCAGCAGCTTTGCGGCAGGTAGGGAAGAGACCCAGTACTTC; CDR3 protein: CASSFAAGREETQYF
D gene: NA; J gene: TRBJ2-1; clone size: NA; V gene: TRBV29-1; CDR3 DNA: TGCAGCGTGCACCGGGACATCTACAATGAGCAGTTCTTC; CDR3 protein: CSVHRDIYNEQFF
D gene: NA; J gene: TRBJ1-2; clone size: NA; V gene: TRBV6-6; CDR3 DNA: TGTGCCAGCGGCAACGACGTCAACTATGGCTACACCTTC; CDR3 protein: CASGNDVNYGYTF
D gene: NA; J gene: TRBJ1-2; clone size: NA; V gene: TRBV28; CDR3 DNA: TGTGCCAGCAGTTTAGCGGGGAGTGGCTACACCTTC; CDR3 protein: CASSLAGSGYTF
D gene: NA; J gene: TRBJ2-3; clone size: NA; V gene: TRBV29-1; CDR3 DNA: TGCAGCGTTGGTTTCCGAGATACGCAGTATTTT; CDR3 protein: CSVGFRDTQYF
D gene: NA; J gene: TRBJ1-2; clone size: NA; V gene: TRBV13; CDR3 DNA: TGTGCCAGCAGCTACGACCGGAGAGGCTACACCTTC; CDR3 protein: CASSYDRRGYTF
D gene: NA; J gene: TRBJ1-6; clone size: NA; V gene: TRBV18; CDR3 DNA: TGTGCCAGCTCACGTGGGTCGGGACCCACAAGTAATTCACCCCTCCACTTT; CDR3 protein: CASSRGSGPTSNSPLHF
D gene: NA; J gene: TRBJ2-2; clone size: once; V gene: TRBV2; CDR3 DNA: TGTGCCAGCAGATCAACAGGGATCGGGGAGCTGTTTTTT; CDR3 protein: CASRSTGIGELFF
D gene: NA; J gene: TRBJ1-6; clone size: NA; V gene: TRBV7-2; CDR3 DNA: TGTGCCAGCACCAACGGCGGGGAACTCATTTTGGCGCCCCTCCACTTT; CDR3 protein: CASTNGGELILAPLHF
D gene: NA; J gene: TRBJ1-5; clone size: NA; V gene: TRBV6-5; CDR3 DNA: TGTGCCAGCAGTTCTTCCGGGACTCGCAATCAGCCCCAGCATTTT; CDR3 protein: CASSSSGTRNQPQHF
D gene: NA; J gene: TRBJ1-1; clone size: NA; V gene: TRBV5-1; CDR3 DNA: TGCGCCAGCAGCTTCGAGGGGGTCGTTACATCCGTGGCTTTCTTT; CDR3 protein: CASSFEGVVTSVAFF
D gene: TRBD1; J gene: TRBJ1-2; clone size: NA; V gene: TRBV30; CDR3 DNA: TGTGCCTGGAGCACAGGGGCCGACTATGGCTACACCTTC; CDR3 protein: CAWSTGADYGYTF
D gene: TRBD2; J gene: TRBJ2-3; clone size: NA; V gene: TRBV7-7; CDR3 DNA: TGTGCTAGCAGCCTTGGACTAGCGGGAAAAGATACGCAGTATTTT; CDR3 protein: CASSLGLAGKDTQYF
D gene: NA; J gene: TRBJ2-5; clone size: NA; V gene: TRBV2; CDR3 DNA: TGTGCCAGCAGAATACAGGGCGGGGGAGAGACCCAGTACTTC; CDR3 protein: CASRIQGGGETQYF
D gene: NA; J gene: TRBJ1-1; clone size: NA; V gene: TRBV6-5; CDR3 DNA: TGTGCCAGCAGTTACAGGGTACTGAACACTGAAGCTTTCTTT; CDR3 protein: CASSYRVLNTEAFF
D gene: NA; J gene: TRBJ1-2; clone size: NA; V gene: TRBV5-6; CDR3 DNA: TGTGCCAGCAGCTTGCCAGGGACGGATGGCTACACCTTC; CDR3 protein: CASSLPGTDGYTF